The 13 T cell receptor beta chains reported below all come from one sample, sequenced in a study of blood T cell repertoires in COVID-19. Some clones are missing from TCRdb's copy, which holds only in-frame ones; the method was immunoSEQ multiplex PCR. The profile shows under 300,000 clones, more than 80% of them singletons. The sequenced sample consisted of peripheral blood. The receptors derive from a middle-aged woman with acute or convalescent COVID-19.

J is TRBJ2-1 and V is TRBV10-2; D perhaps matches TRBD1 (5 bases). CDR1 is WSHSY and CDR2 is SAAADI in the germline V gene. Trimming took off 0 bases at V and 8 bases at J, with 14 bases between the two ends. This CDR3 comprises 15 residues. CDR3 bases: TGCGCCAGCAGTGAGTCACCACAAAGGGGCGATGAGCAGTTCTTC. Its protein product is CASSESPQRGDEQFF.

The rearrangement links TRBV5-4 to TRBJ2-1, with a tentative D call TRBD2 (6 bases). Trimming took 4 bases from V and 0 from J, leaving 11 bases between them. The CDR3 runs 15 residues. Germline assignment: CDR1 SGHNT and CDR2 YYREEE (reference sequence). As DNA, the CDR3 is TGTGCCAGCAGCGTGGGACTTAGCTCCTACAATGAGCAGTTCTTC. It encodes CASSVGLSSYNEQFF.

V gene TRBV12-3 or TRBV12-4 combines with J gene TRBJ2-3; D gene unclear. Deletions cut 3 bases from V and 4 bases from J, with 2 bases between. The CDR3 length is 11 residues. The CDR3 DNA sequence: TGTGCCAGCAGTTTCTCAGATACGCAGTATTTT. Its translation is CASSFSDTQYF.

This chain connects TRBV5-4 to TRBJ2-2, with D tentatively TRBD1 (5 bases). The V gene lost 5 bases and the J gene lost 7 bases, with 12 bases spanning the gap. This CDR3 is 13 amino acids long. The germline CDR1 and CDR2 sequences are SGHNT and YYREEE (reference sequence). The DNA for the CDR3 is TGTGCCAGCAGGGACAAATTGGACGGGGAGCTGTTTTTT. Its translation: CASRDKLDGELFF.

The chain is built from TRBV24-1 and TRBJ2-3; 8 nucleotides line up with TRBD2. Trimming cost V 5 bases and J 5 bases; bases outside gene matches: 8. The CDR3 spans 15 residues. Germline V gene data show CDR1 as KGHDR and CDR2 as SFDVKD. The CDR3 region is CATSGPAGVLDTQYF. CDR3 DNA: TGTGCCACCAGTGGTCCAGCGGGGGTACTAGATACGCAGTATTTT.

The chain combines TRBV30 with TRBJ1-2, with no clear D. Trimming took 4 bases from V and 3 from J, leaving 15 bases between them. The CDR3 consists of 14 residues. In germline, CDR1 is GTSNPN, CDR2 SVGIG (reference sequence). CDR3 bases: TGTGCCTGGAACTCTCGGGGTCTACACTATGGCTACACCTTC. This sequence encodes CAWNSRGLHYGYTF.

This clone appeared once. V usage is TRBV19 and J usage is TRBJ1-2; 8 nucleotides line up with TRBD1. Trimming cost V 5 bases and J 2 bases; bases outside gene matches: 4. Germline-derived CDR1 and CDR2 are LNHDA and SQIVND (reference sequence). The CDR3 has 14 amino acids. The CDR3, as DNA: TGTGCCAGTAGTCCCCGGGACAGGAACTATGGCTACACCTTC. Translating gives CASSPRDRNYGYTF.

This clone was seen many times. The gene calls are TRBV5-1 and TRBJ1-1; 7 bases match TRBD1. CDR3 length: 14 residues. The germline V gene encodes CDR1 SGHRS and CDR2 YFSETQ. Unmatched junction bases numbered 6, after V lost 3 bases and J lost 4 bases. The CDR3 region has the DNA TGCGCCAGCAGCTGGGTGGGACAGACCACTGAAGCTTTCTTT. It codes for CASSWVGQTTEAFF. Looking up the rest from reference TRBV5-1 and TRBJ1-1 gives the full variable domain: KAGVTQTPRYLIKTRGQQVTLSCSPISGHRSVSWYQQTPGQGLQFLFEYFSETQRNKGNFPGRFSGRQFSNSRSEMNVSTLELGDSALYLCASSWVGQTTEAFFGQGTRLTVV.

V and J are TRBV21-1 and TRBJ2-7; the D call in the table, TRBD1, was not verified against the DNA. TRBV21-1 is noted as a pseudogene. There are 14 residues in the CDR3. Written as DNA, the CDR3 is TGTGCCAGCAGCAAACAGGGATCTTCCTACGAGCAGTACGTC. This translates into CASSKQGSSYEQYV.

The rearrangement uses TRBV14 and TRBJ1-1; TRBD1 agrees at 8 bases. Germline CDR1 and CDR2: SGHDN and FVKESK. J was trimmed by 4 bases and V by 0 bases; bases with no gene match: 1. The CDR3 sequence is 14 residues long. The CDR3 protein is CASSQETGVTEAFF. The CDR3 coding sequence is TGTGCCAGCAGCCAAGAGACAGGGGTCACTGAAGCTTTCTTT.

A single count supports this clone. CDR3 amino acids: CASSFGPTGNTIYF. As DNA, the CDR3 is TGTGCCAGCAGCTTTGGCCCGACAGGAAACACCATATATTTT. The V gene is TRBV11-2, the J gene TRBJ1-3; D is unclear. This CDR3 has 14 amino acids. Trimming shortened V by 3 bases and J by 4 bases, and 10 bases separated the two germline ends. Looked up from germline, CDR1 is SGHAT and CDR2 is FQNNGV.

The chain combines TRBV4-1 with TRBJ1-1; 7 bases match TRBD1. Germline V gives CDR1 MGHRA, CDR2 YSYEKL. The CDR3 contains 16 residues. V lost 4 bases to trimming and J lost 1 base; unmatched junction nucleotides: 9. The CDR3 here is CASSLRQGPSNTEAFF. The CDR3 region has the DNA TGCGCCAGCAGCCTTAGACAGGGACCTTCGAACACTGAAGCTTTCTTT.

V and J are TRBV7-2 and TRBJ1-2, with D possibly being TRBD1 (5 bases). Trimming removed 5 bases from V and 4 bases from J, with 11 bases in between. Looked up from germline, CDR1 is SGHTA and CDR2 is FQGNSA. CDR3 length: 13 amino acids. In DNA, the CDR3 is TGTGCCAGCAGCAAAGGGGTCGGCTATGGCTACACCTTC. Its protein product is CASSKGVGYGYTF.